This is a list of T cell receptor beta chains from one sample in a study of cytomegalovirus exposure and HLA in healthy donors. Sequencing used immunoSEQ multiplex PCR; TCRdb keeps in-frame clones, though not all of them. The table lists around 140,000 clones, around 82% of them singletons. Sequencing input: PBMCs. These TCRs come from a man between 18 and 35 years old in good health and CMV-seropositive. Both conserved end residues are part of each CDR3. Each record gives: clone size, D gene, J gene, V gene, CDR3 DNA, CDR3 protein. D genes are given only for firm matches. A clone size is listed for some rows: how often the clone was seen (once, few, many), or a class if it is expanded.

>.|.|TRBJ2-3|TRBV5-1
TGCGCCAGCAGCCTCGGGGCGGCGGGATCGATTGTGGATACGCAGTATTTT
CASSLGAAGSIVDTQYF
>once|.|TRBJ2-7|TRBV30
TGTGCCTGGAGTGGGTCGCTACTCTCCTACGAGCAGTACTTC
CAWSGSLLSYEQYF
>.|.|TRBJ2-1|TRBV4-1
TGCGCCAGCAGCCGCACAGGGAACAATGAGCAGTTCTTC
CASSRTGNNEQFF
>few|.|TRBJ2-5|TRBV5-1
TGCGCCAGCAGCTTGTTCCCGGGGGGCAAAGAGACCCAGTACTTC
CASSLFPGGKETQYF
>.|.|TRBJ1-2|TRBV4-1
TGCGCCAGCAGCCAAGAATGGGGGCTACTCGGGTATGGCTACACCTTC
CASSQEWGLLGYGYTF
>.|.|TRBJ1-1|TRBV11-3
TGTGCCAGCAGCTTAGAACAGGGTTCCGAAGCTTTCTTT
CASSLEQGSEAFF
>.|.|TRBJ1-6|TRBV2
TGTGCCAGCAGCCAGGTTGCTGAGACACCCCTCCACTTT
CASSQVAETPLHF
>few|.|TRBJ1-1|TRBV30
TGTGCCTGGAGTGTCTCCCGGGGTGAAGCTTTCTTT
CAWSVSRGEAFF
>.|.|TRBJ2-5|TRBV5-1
TGCGCCAGCAGCTTGGAGCAAGCTTCGGGAGAGACCCAGTACTTC
CASSLEQASGETQYF
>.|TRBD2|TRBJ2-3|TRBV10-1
TGCGCCAGCAGCGGACCGTGGACTAGTAGAAACACAGATACGCAGTATTTT
CASSGPWTSRNTDTQYF
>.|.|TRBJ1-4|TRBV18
TGTGCCAGCTCGTTTGACAGTCTGAATGAAAAACTGTTTTTT
CASSFDSLNEKLFF
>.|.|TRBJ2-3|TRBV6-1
TGTGCCAGTAGCGTAATTATCACAGATACGCAGTATTTT
CASSVIITDTQYF
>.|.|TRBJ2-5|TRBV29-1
TGCAGCGTTGGACAGGGGAGGGCAGAGACCCAGTACTTC
CSVGQGRAETQYF
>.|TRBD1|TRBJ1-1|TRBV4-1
TGCGCCAGCAGATACACAGGGGATACCACTGAAGCTTTCTTT
CASRYTGDTTEAFF
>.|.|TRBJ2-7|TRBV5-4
TGTGCCAGCAGCCTCTGGACTGGAACCAACGAGCAGTACTTC
CASSLWTGTNEQYF
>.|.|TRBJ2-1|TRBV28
TGTGCCAGCAGTTTCCCAAAGCAGTTCTTC
CASSFPKQFF
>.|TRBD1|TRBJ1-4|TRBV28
TGTGCCAGCAGCCGACCCCCCGGGACAGGCATTAATGAAAAACTGTTTTTT
CASSRPPGTGINEKLFF
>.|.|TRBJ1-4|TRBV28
TGTGCCAGCAGTCTACCCCCGGGTCGGGCGGGTGAAAAACTGTTTTTT
CASSLPPGRAGEKLFF
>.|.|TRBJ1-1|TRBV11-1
TGTGCCAGCAGCTGGACAGAAAACACTGAAGCTTTCTTT
CASSWTENTEAFF
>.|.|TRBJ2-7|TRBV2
TGTGCCAGCAGTGCGACTAGCGAGCAGTACTTC
CASSATSEQYF
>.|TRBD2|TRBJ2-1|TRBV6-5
TGTGCCACCATTCTAGCGGGATCCTCCTACAATGAGCAGTTCTTC
CATILAGSSYNEQFF
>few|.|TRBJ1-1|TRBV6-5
TGTGCCAGCAGTCCGGTTCGGGCTGAAGCTTTCTTT
CASSPVRAEAFF
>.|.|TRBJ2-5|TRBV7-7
TGTGCTAGCAGCCGACTAGTTAAGGAGACCCAGTACTTC
CASSRLVKETQYF
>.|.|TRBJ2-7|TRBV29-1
TGCAGCGTGCAGACGGAGAGAAGCTCCTACGAGCAGTACTTC
CSVQTERSSYEQYF
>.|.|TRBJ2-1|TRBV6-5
TGTGCCAGCAGTTACTCGGCAGGGTGGTCCTACAATGAGCAGTTCTTC
CASSYSAGWSYNEQFF
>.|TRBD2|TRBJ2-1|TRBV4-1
TGCGCCAGCAGCCAATGGGAGGGAGACAATGAGCAGTTCTTC
CASSQWEGDNEQFF
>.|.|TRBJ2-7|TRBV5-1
TGCGCCAGCAGCTTGGTAGCGGCCCCGGGGGAGCAGTACTTC
CASSLVAAPGEQYF
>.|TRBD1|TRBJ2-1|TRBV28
TGTGCCAGCAGGCTCCGGGACAGGGTCGTAGATGAGCAGTTCTTC
CASRLRDRVVDEQFF
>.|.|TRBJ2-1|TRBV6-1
TGTGCCAGCAGTGACCCTTCCCGTTACAATGAGCAGTTCTTC
CASSDPSRYNEQFF
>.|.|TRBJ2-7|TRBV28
TGTGCCAGCAGTTTTTACGTACAAAGTCCTTCCTACGAGCAGTACTTC
CASSFYVQSPSYEQYF
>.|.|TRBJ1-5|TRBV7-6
TGTGCCAGCAGCTTAGGCGGGGGCAGCAATCAGCCCCAGCATTTT
CASSLGGGSNQPQHF
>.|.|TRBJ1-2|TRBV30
TGTGCCTGGAGTGTACGACTGGGCTATGGCTACACCTTC
CAWSVRLGYGYTF
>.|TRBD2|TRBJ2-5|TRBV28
TGTGCCAGCAGTGGTAGCGGGAGGTACCAAGAGACCCAGTACTTC
CASSGSGRYQETQYF
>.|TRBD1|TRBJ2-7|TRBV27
TGTGCCAGCAGTTCGGGACAGGGTTATTACGAGCAGTACTTC
CASSSGQGYYEQYF
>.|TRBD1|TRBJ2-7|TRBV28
TGTGCCAGCACCCAAAGCCGGGGACAGGGGGCGAACGAGCAGTACTTC
CASTQSRGQGANEQYF
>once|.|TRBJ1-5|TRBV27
TGTGCCAGCAGTTCTGGACAGTTCAATCAGCCCCAGCATTTT
CASSSGQFNQPQHF
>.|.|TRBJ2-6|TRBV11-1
TGTGCCAGCAGCCCCGACAAGGGGGCCAACGTCCTGACTTTC
CASSPDKGANVLTF
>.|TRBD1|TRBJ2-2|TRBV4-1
TGCGCCAGCAGCCAATTTGGACAGGGCAACACCGGGGAGCTGTTTTTT
CASSQFGQGNTGELFF
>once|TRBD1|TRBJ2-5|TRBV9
TGTGCCAGCAGCTTTCGGACAGGGGACGACGGGCTGCCCGAGACCCAGTACTTC
CASSFRTGDDGLPETQYF
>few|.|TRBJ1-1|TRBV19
TGTGCCAGTAGTATAGGCCAGGGAATGAACACTGAAGCTTTCTTT
CASSIGQGMNTEAFF
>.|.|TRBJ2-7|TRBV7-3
TGTGCCAGCAGCCGGCGGGAGGGACAGGTCCTGTACGAGCAGTACTTC
CASSRREGQVLYEQYF
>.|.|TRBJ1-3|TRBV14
TGTGCCAGCAGCCAGTATCCTGGAAACACCATATATTTT
CASSQYPGNTIYF
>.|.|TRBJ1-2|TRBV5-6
TGTGCCAGCAGCTCGATAGGGGGGGGAGGCGGCTACACCTTC
CASSSIGGGGGYTF
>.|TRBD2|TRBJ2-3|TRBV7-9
TGTGCCAGCAGCTTAGGCCTAGCGGGAGATACGCAGTATTTT
CASSLGLAGDTQYF
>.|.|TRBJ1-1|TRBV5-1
TGCGCCAGCAGCTTGGAACCGCAGGGGAACACTGAAGCTTTCTTT
CASSLEPQGNTEAFF